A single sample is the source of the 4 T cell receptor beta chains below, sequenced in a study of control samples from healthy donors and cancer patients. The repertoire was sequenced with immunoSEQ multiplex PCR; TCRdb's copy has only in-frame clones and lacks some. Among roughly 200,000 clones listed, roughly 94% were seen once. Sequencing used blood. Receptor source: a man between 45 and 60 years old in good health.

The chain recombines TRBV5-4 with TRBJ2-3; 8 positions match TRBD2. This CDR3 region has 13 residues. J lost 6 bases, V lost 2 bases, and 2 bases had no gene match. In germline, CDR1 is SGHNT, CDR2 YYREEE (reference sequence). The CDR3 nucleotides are TGTGCCAGCAGCTTTAAGCGGGGGGATACGCAGTATTTT. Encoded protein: CASSFKRGDTQYF.

The CDR3 is CASSANRRSYEQYF. The CDR3 DNA reads TGCGCCAGCAGCGCAAACCGACGGTCCTACGAGCAGTACTTC. This chain joins TRBV4-3 and TRBJ2-7, with D hard to call. In germline, CDR1 is LGHNA, CDR2 YSLEER. Trimming stripped 5 bases from V and 1 base from J, with 12 bases between. There are 14 residues in the CDR3.

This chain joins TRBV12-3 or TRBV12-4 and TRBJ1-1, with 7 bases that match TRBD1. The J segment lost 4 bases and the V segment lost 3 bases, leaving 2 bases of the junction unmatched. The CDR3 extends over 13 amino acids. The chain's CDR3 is CASSFQGVTEAFF. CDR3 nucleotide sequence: TGTGCCAGCAGTTTTCAGGGGGTCACTGAAGCTTTCTTT.

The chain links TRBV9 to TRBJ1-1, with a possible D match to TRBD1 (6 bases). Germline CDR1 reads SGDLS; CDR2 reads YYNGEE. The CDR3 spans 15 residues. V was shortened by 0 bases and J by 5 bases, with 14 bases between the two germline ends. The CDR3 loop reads CASSVVGTPGTEAFF. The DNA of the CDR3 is TGTGCCAGCAGCGTAGTGGGGACACCGGGGACTGAAGCTTTCTTT.